This T cell receptor beta chain was sequenced for a study of T cell repertoires in cytomegalovirus infection. Whole-study context: Indications of both CMV infection and matching HLA type were provided by public TCR beta signatures.

Study results and limitations: Dominating the ex vivo response were TCR beta clonotypes that were CMV-specific and HLA-C-restricted. People with CMV and the relevant HLA were identified by cumulative public TCR beta family frequency.

Each CDR3 protein is one row after TCRdb ran MiXCR on the reads. The data contain 600,000 to 800,000 distinct CDR3 sequences, about 24% of them singletons. The V and J ends lost 0 bases and 3 bases respectively, with 20 bases between them. The CDR3 has 18 amino acids. Germline assignment: CDR1 LNHDA and CDR2 SQIVND (reference sequence). As concerns this clonotype: Antigen unknown.

The sample consisted of CD8+ T cells from PBMCs. The chain combines TRBV19 with TRBJ2-5, with D possibly being TRBD1 or TRBD2 (5 bases each). The clonotype was recovered from a human donor in good health (CMV status not recorded). Some clones in this sample may be carry-over from other donors' samples. CDR3 loop: CASSIDRGGWTEKETQYF. Here the CDR3 DNA reads TGTGCCAGTAGTATAGATCGGGGCGGCTGGACGGAGAAAGAGACCCAGTACTTC.